A single sample is the source of the 24 T cell receptor beta chains below, sequenced in a study of T cell responses to AZD1222 COVID-19 vaccine. This table comes from immunoSEQ multiplex PCR, and its TCRdb copy is limited to in-frame clones, with some not included. The table records 100,000 to 140,000 clones, around 89% of them present only once. Specimen: peripheral blood, collected on day 0 of AZD1222 vaccination. The receptors shown here come from an adult in good health.

DNA of the CDR3: TGTGCCAGCAGACCGGGACAACATCATTCACCCCTCCACTTT. Translating it yields CASRPGQHHSPLHF. This chain links TRBV28 with TRBJ1-6; D might be TRBD1 (6 bases). Trimming removed 6 bases at V and 8 bases at J, with 14 bases between. The CDR3 length is 14 residues. Per germline, CDR1 MDHEN and CDR2 SYDVKM.

The chain couples TRBV28 to TRBJ1-1; D call uncertain. In germline, CDR1 is MDHEN, CDR2 SYDVKM. Trimming pared 5 bases from V and 5 bases from J, leaving 33 bases between. CDR3 length equals 20 residues. The DNA of the CDR3 is TGTGCCAGCAGTGCAGTTAGTTCGGGTGGCGTGGGAGATGGTGGGACTGAAGCTTTCTTT. This codes for CASSAVSSGGVGDGGTEAFF.

The genes are TRBV6-2 or TRBV6-3 and TRBJ1-2; D unresolved. Trimming left V 2 bases short and J 2 bases short, with 6 bases between. The length of the CDR3 is 13 residues. Germline V gives CDR1 MNHEY, CDR2 SVGEGT. The CDR3 spells CASSYRPNYGYTF. CDR3 nucleotides: TGTGCCAGCAGTTACCGGCCCAACTATGGCTACACCTTC.

CDR3 in DNA: TGTGCCAGCAGCGACTTCCAGGGGGATCAGCCCCAGCATTTT. Amino acid sequence: CASSDFQGDQPQHF. V is TRBV4-2 and J is TRBJ1-5; 7 nucleotides agree with TRBD1. CDR3 length: 14 amino acids. The germline V gene has CDR1 LGHNA and CDR2 YNFKEQ. Germline trimming cut 5 bases from V and 5 bases from J; bases unmatched to any gene: 6.

This chain links TRBV3-1 (or the pseudogene TRBV3-2) with TRBJ1-1, with D possibly matching TRBD1 (6 bases). V lost 4 bases, J lost 5 bases, and 14 bases lay in between. Germline CDR1 reads LGHDT; CDR2 reads YNNKEL (reference sequence). This CDR3 has 14 residues. The CDR3 sequence: CASSPQGRVTEAFF. The CDR3 region has the DNA TGTGCCAGCAGCCCACAGGGTCGGGTAACTGAAGCTTTCTTT.

This clone was seen more than once but under ten times. The chain has TRBV7-2 and TRBJ2-3; D possibly corresponds to TRBD1 (5 bases). CDR3 length: 15 amino acids. Between the trimmed V and J ends, which lost 2 bases and 3 bases, there was a span of 12 bases. CDR1 and CDR2 (germline): SGHTA, FQGNSA. The CDR3 bases are TGTGCCAGCAGCTTAAAGGGGTCAGGGACAGATACGCAGTATTTT. As protein: CASSLKGSGTDTQYF.

V gene TRBV2 combines with J gene TRBJ1-2; D might be TRBD1 (6 bases). This CDR3 has 13 amino acids. V dropped 6 bases and J dropped 3 bases, with 11 bases sitting between them. Germline CDR1 and CDR2: SNHLY and FYNNEI. CDR3 residues: CASRQGGYYGYTF. The DNA for the CDR3 is TGTGCCAGCAGACAGGGTGGGTACTATGGCTACACCTTC.

The chain joins TRBV7-5 to TRBJ1-1. TRBV7-5 is a recognized pseudogene. The CDR3 is 16 amino acids. The CDR3 DNA follows: TGTGTCAGAAGCTTAGTGTCTCGGGATGAGGACACTGAAGCTTTCTTT. Translated, it gives CVRSLVSRDEDTEAFF.

This clone was observed a handful of times. The J gene is TRBJ2-1, the V gene TRBV6-6; 12 bases are shared with TRBD2. Germline-derived CDR1 and CDR2 are MNHNY and SVGAGI (reference sequence). The CDR3 sequence is 16 residues long. V gave up 2 bases and J gave up 8 bases; unmatched junction bases: 7. The CDR3: CASSYETSGSGYEQFF. In DNA, the CDR3 is TGTGCCAGCAGTTACGAGACTAGCGGGAGTGGCTATGAGCAGTTCTTC.

The chain joins TRBV7-3 to TRBJ2-2; D gene unclear. The V gene lost 3 bases and the J gene lost 3 bases, with 8 bases spanning the gap. Per the germline V gene, CDR1 is SGHTA and CDR2 is FQGTGA. The CDR3 has 14 amino acids. The CDR3 protein is CASSLDPHTGELFF. The CDR3 DNA sequence: TGTGCCAGCAGCTTGGACCCTCACACCGGGGAGCTGTTTTTT.

This chain links TRBV5-6 with TRBJ2-7; the match to TRBD1 covers 9 bases. The CDR3 runs 16 residues. J was trimmed by 7 bases and V by 1 base; bases with no gene match: 12. Germline V lookup: CDR1 SGHDT, CDR2 YYEEEE. The CDR3 region is CASSLLTGTGKYEQYF. As DNA, the CDR3 is TGTGCCAGCAGCTTGTTAACGGGGACAGGGAAATATGAGCAGTACTTC.

The chain combines TRBV12-5 with TRBJ2-7, with no clear D. From germline, CDR1 is LGHNT and CDR2 FRNRAP. V lost 5 bases and J lost 0, with 8 bases in between. The CDR3 is made up of 13 amino acids. In nucleotides, the CDR3 is TGTGCTAGTGGTCGCGACCTCTCCTACGAGCAGTACTTC. The encoded protein is CASGRDLSYEQYF.

The rearrangement uses TRBV5-4 and TRBJ2-5; the D call may be TRBD1 or TRBD2 (6 bases each). Germline lookup yields CDR1 SGHNT and CDR2 YYREEE (reference sequence). Trimming shortened V by 4 bases and J by 2 bases, and 12 bases separated the two germline ends. The CDR3 covers 14 residues. The CDR3 region is CASSGGTNQETQYF. The CDR3, as DNA: TGTGCCAGCAGCGGGGGGACAAATCAAGAGACCCAGTACTTC.

This chain joins TRBV12-5 and TRBJ1-1; D unclear. The CDR3 length is 13 residues. The germline V and J ends were trimmed by 7 bases and 4 bases, with 13 bases remaining between them. The V gene's germline CDR1 is LGHNT and CDR2 FRNRAP. CDR3 DNA sequence: TGTGCTAGTGCACGGGCCTTGGGCACTGAAGCTTTCTTT. Protein: CASARALGTEAFF.

The CDR3: CASSLDPGGSSYNEQFF. The DNA of the CDR3 is TGTGCCAGCAGCTTGGATCCTGGGGGCAGCTCCTACAATGAGCAGTTCTTC. V is TRBV7-3 and J is TRBJ2-1, with a possible D match to TRBD1 (6 bases). Trimming removed 3 bases at V and 0 bases at J, with 15 bases between. The germline V gene encodes CDR1 SGHTA and CDR2 FQGTGA. This CDR3 is built from 17 residues.

The V and J genes are TRBV28 and TRBJ1-1; TRBD1 might be the D (6 bases). The V gene lost 3 bases and the J gene lost 0 bases, with 8 bases spanning the gap. The V gene's germline CDR1 is MDHEN and CDR2 SYDVKM. The CDR3 has 14 residues. CDR3 in DNA: TGTGCCAGCAGTTTCGGGGGCATGAACACTGAAGCTTTCTTT. Its protein is CASSFGGMNTEAFF.

This chain joins TRBV7-3 and TRBJ2-2, with 8 positions matching TRBD1. CDR1 and CDR2 from the germline V gene are SGHTA and FQGTGA. J was trimmed by 7 bases and V by 5 bases; bases with no gene match: 15. This CDR3 comprises 17 residues. CDR3: CASSPNPGTGSIGELFF. The DNA of the CDR3 is TGTGCCAGCAGCCCCAATCCCGGGACAGGTTCGATCGGGGAGCTGTTTTTT.

The chain couples TRBV27 to TRBJ2-4; TRBD1 aligns across 7 bases. J was trimmed by 0 bases and V by 6 bases; bases with no gene match: 8. Germline-derived CDR1 and CDR2 are MNHEY and SMNVEV (reference sequence). The CDR3 is 16 amino acids. CDR3 region: CASSGDRALAKNIQYF. The DNA for the CDR3 is TGTGCCAGCAGCGGAGACAGGGCTCTAGCCAAAAACATTCAGTACTTC.

The CDR3 DNA reads as TGTGCCAGCAGTTTCCCGGGGTCCGACGAGCAGTACTTC. Translation: CASSFPGSDEQYF. The chain has TRBV28 and TRBJ2-7; tentatively, D is TRBD2 (5 bases). Germline-derived CDR1 and CDR2 are MDHEN and SYDVKM. The length of the CDR3 is 13 residues. The germline V and J ends were trimmed by 3 bases and 5 bases, with 11 bases remaining between them.

V and J are TRBV2 and TRBJ2-1; 11 nucleotides match TRBD2. Losses at the gene ends were 7 bases for V and 9 bases for J; bases not matched to a gene: 8. CDR1 SNHLY and CDR2 FYNNEI come from the germline V gene. The CDR3 runs to 14 residues. The CDR3 nucleotides read TGTGCCAGCACCTCACTAGCGGGAGATGGTGAGCAGTTCTTC. Translation gives CASTSLAGDGEQFF.

This clone was seen once. The chain employs TRBV15 and TRBJ2-1; 7 nucleotides match TRBD2. CDR1 and CDR2 from the germline V gene are LNHNV and YYDKDF (reference sequence). The CDR3 contains 16 residues. J lost 2 bases, V lost 0 bases, and 4 bases had no gene match. The CDR3 sequence is CATSRDKRGAYNEQFF. CDR3 nucleotide sequence: TGTGCCACCAGCAGAGATAAGCGGGGCGCCTACAATGAGCAGTTCTTC.

Worth noting for this clone: In the same sample, other DNA sequences code for this CDR3. The chain has TRBV27 and TRBJ2-1, with D hard to call. The germline V gene encodes CDR1 MNHEY and CDR2 SMNVEV (reference sequence). V dropped 1 base and J dropped 5 bases, with 0 bases sitting between them. The CDR3 sequence is 11 residues long. The CDR3 DNA is TGTGCCAGCAGTTTATACAATGAGCAGTTCTTC. Its protein product is CASSLYNEQFF.

The chain employs TRBV24-1 and TRBJ2-1; TRBD2 might be the D (5 bases). With 9 bases removed from V and 0 bases from J, the gap between germline ends came to 8 bases. The CDR3 runs to 13 residues. Germline V lookup: CDR1 KGHDR, CDR2 SFDVKD. CDR3: CATAGGSYNEQFF. CDR3 bases: TGTGCCACCGCAGGAGGCTCCTACAATGAGCAGTTCTTC.

The chain carries TRBV5-1 and TRBJ1-6, with TRBD1 matching over 7 bases. CDR3 length: 15 residues. Trimming at V came to 0 bases and at J to 6 bases, leaving 3 bases not matched to a gene. Germline-derived CDR1 and CDR2 are SGHRS and YFSETQ. The CDR3 DNA reads TGCGCCAGCAGCTTGGCCCAGGGGGGTAATTCACCCCTCCACTTT. Its translation is CASSLAQGGNSPLHF.